Sequencing of this T cell receptor beta chain was carried out in a study of OX40 agonist ivuxolimab in advanced cancers. Blood draws occurred at baseline, cycle 4 day 1, and cycle 7 day 1. Using immunoSEQ multiplex PCR, the repertoire was profiled, and TCRdb retains in-frame clones only, with some absent. Of under 40,000 clones listed, about three quarters are singletons. Germline V lookup: CDR1 MNHNS, CDR2 SASEGT. This CDR3 has 14 residues. The germline V and J ends were trimmed by 7 bases and 5 bases, with 17 bases remaining between them. Study-wide results and limits: Researchers did not determine the expanded peripheral T cells' antigen specificity. The study found that CD8+ T cells averaged more expanded clones than CD4+.

With respect to this clone: What it binds is not known.

This clonotype was obtained from an adult with an advanced solid tumor such as melanoma, head and neck, liver or kidney cancer. V usage is TRBV6-1 and J usage is TRBJ2-5, with D tentatively TRBD2 (7 bases). The specimen was CD4+ or CD8+ T cells sorted from blood, collected in a trial of the OX40 agonist ivuxolimab. CDR3 residues: CASIIRGGRETQYF. The CDR3, as DNA: TGTGCCAGCATAATAAGGGGGGGAAGGGAGACCCAGTACTTC.